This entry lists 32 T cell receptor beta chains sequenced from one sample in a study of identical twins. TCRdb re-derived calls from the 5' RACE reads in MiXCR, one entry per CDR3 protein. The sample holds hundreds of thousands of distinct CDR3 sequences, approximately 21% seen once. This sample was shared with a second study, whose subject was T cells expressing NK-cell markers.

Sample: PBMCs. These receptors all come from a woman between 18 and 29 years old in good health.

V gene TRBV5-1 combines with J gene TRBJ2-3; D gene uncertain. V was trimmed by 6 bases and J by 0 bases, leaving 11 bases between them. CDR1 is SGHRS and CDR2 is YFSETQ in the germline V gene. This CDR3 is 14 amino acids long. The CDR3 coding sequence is TGCGCCAGCATACGACCAGAAAGCACAGATACGCAGTATTTT. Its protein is CASIRPESTDTQYF.

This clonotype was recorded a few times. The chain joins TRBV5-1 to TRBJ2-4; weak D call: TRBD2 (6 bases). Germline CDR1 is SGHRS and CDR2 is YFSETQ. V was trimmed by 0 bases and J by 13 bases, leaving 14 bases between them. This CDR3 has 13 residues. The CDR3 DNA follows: TGCGCCAGCAGCTTGGAGGGTGCGGGACTCCAGTACTTC. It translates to CASSLEGAGLQYF. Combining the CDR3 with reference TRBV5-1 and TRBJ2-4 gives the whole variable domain KAGVTQTPRYLIKTRGQQVTLSCSPISGHRSVSWYQQTPGQGLQFLFEYFSETQRNKGNFPGRFSGRQFSNSRSEMNVSTLELGDSALYLCASSLEGAGLQYFGAGTRLSVL.

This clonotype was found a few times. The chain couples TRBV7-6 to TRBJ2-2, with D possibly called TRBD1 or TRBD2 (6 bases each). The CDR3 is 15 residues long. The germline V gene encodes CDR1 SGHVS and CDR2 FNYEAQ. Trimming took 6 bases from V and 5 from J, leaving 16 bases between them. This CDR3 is CASRRGAIETGELFF. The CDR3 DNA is TGTGCCAGCAGGAGGGGGGCGATTGAAACCGGGGAGCTGTTTTTT.

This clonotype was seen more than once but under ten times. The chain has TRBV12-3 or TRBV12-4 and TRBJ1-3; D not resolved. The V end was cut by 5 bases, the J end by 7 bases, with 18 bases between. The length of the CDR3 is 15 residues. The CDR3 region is CASSLFAGSPNTIYF. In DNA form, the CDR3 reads TGTGCCAGCAGTCTCTTTGCCGGGAGTCCGAACACCATATATTTT.

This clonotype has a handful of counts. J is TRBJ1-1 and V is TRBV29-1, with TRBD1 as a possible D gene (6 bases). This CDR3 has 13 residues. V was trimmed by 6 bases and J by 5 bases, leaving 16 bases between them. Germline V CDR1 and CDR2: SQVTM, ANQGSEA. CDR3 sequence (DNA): TGCAGCGTGGGGGACACCGGAAGGACTGAAGCTTTCTTT. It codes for CSVGDTGRTEAFF.

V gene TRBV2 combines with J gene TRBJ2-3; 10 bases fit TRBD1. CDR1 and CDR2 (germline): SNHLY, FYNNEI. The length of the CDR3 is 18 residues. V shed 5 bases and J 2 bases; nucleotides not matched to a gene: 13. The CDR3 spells CASSSGTGVGYLTDTQYF. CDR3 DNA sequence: TGTGCCAGCAGTTCCGGGACAGGGGTCGGGTACCTCACAGATACGCAGTATTTT.

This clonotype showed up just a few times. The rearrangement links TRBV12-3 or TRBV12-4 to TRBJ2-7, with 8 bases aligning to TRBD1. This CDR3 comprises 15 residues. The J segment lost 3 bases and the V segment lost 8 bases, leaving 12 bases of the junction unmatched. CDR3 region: CASRKGDRRRYEQYF. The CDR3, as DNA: TGTGCCAGCCGGAAAGGGGACAGGCGACGCTACGAGCAGTACTTC.

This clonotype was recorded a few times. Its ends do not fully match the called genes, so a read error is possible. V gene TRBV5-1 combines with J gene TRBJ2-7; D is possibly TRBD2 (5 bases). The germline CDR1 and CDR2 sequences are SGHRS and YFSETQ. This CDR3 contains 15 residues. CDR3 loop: CATSLDTGITYEQYF. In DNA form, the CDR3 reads TGCGCCACCAGCCTAGACACGGGAATAACCTACGAGCAGTACTTC.

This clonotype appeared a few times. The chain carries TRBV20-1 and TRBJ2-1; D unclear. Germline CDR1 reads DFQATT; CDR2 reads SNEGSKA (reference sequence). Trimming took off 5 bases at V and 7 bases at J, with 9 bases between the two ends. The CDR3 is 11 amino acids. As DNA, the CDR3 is TGCAGTGCTCCACGTCTTAATGAGCAGTTCTTC. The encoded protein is CSAPRLNEQFF.

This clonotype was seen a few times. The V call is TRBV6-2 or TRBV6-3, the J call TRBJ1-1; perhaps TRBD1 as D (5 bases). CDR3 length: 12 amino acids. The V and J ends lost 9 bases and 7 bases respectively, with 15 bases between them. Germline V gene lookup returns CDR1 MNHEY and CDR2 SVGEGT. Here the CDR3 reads CASLDRPDEAFF. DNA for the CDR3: TGTGCCAGTCTTGACAGACCCGATGAAGCTTTCTTT.

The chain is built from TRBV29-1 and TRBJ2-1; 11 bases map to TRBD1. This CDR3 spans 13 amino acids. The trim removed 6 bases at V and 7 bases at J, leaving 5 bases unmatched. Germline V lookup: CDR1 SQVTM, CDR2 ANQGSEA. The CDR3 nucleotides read TGCAGCGTGGAGGGACAGGGGGGAAATGAGCAGTTCTTC. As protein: CSVEGQGGNEQFF.

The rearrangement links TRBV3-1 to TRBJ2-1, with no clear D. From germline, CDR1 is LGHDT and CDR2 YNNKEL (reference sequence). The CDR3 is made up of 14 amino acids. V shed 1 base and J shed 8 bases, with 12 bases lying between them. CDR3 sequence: CASSQAAGWDEQFF. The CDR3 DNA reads TGTGCCAGCAGCCAAGCGGCAGGTTGGGATGAGCAGTTCTTC.

CDR3 residues: CASSWSGSRDTQYF. The CDR3 DNA reads TGTGCCAGCAGCTGGAGCGGGAGTCGAGATACGCAGTATTTT. V gene TRBV7-2 combines with J gene TRBJ2-3, with 8 bases identical to TRBD2. The J segment lost 5 bases and the V segment lost 4 bases, leaving 5 bases of the junction unmatched. CDR3 length equals 14 residues. The germline V gene encodes CDR1 SGHTA and CDR2 FQGNSA.

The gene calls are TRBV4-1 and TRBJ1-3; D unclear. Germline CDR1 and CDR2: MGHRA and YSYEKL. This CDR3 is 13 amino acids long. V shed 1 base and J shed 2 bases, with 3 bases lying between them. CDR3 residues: CASSQVAGNTIYF. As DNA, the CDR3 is TGCGCCAGCAGCCAAGTAGCTGGAAACACCATATATTTT.

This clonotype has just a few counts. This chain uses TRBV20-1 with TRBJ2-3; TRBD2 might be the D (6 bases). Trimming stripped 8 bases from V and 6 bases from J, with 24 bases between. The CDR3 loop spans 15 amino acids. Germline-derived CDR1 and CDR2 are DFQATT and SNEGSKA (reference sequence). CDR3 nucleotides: TGCAGTTCAAAAAAACCGGGAGTCCGGGCGGATACGCAGTATTTT. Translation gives CSSKKPGVRADTQYF.

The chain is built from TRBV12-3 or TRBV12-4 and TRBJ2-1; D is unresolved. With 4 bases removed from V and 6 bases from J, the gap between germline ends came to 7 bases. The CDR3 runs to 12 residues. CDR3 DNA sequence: TGTGCCAGCAGTTCTGTAAGCAATGAGCAGTTCTTC. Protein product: CASSSVSNEQFF.

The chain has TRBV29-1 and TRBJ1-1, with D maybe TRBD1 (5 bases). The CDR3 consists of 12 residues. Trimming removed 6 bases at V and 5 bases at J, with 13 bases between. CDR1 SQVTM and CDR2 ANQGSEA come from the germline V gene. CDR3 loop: CSVIQGVTEAFF. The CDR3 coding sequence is TGCAGCGTGATTCAAGGGGTAACTGAAGCTTTCTTT.

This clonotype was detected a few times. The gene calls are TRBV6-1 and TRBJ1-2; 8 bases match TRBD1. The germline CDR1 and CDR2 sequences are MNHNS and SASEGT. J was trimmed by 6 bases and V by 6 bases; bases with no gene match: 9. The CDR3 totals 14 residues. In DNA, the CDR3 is TGTGCCAGCAGCCTTGACAGGGGAGCTAATGGCTACACCTTC. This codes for CASSLDRGANGYTF.

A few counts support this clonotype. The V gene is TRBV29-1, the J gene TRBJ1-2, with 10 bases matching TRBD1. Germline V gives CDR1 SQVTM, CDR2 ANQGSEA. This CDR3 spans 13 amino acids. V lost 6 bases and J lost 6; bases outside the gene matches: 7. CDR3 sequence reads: CSVLAGTGDGYTF. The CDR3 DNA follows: TGCAGCGTCTTAGCCGGGACAGGGGATGGCTACACCTTC.

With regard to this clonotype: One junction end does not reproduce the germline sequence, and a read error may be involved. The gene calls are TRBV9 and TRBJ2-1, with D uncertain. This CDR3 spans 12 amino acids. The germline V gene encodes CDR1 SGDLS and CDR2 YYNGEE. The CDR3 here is CASSVALNGQFF. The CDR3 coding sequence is TGTGCCAGCAGCGTAGCCCTAAATGGGCAGTTCTTC.

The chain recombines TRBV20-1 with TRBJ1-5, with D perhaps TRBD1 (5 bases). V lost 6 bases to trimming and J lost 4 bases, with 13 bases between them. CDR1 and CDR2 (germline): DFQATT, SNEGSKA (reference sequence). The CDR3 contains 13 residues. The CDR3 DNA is TGCAGTGCCTCGGGACGGTTAAATCAGCCCCAGCATTTT. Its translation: CSASGRLNQPQHF.

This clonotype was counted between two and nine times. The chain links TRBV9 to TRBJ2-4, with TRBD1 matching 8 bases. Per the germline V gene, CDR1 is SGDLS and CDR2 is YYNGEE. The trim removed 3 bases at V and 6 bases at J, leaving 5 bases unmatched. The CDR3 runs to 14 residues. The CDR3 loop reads CASSATGAGNIQYF. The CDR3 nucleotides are TGTGCCAGCAGCGCGACAGGGGCAGGAAACATTCAGTACTTC.

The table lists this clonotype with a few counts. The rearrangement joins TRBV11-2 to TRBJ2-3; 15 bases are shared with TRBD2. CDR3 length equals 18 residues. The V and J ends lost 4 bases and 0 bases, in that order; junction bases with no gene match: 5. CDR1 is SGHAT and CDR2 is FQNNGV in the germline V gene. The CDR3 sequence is CASSSGLAGGLSTDTQYF. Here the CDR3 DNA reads TGTGCCAGCAGCTCCGGACTAGCGGGGGGGCTGAGCACAGATACGCAGTATTTT.

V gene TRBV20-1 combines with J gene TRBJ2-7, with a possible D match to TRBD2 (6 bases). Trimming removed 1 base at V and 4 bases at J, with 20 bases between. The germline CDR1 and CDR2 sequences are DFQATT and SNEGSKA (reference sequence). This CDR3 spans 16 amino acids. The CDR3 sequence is CSARASRGDWQYEQYF. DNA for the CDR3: TGCAGTGCTAGAGCCTCACGAGGGGACTGGCAATACGAGCAGTACTTC.

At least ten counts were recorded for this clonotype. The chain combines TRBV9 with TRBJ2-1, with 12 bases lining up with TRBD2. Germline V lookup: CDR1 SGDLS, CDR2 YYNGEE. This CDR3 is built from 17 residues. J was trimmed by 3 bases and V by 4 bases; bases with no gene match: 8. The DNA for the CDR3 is TGTGCCAGCAGCCCCGGACTGACTAGCGGGAGCTACAATGAGCAGTTCTTC. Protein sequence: CASSPGLTSGSYNEQFF.

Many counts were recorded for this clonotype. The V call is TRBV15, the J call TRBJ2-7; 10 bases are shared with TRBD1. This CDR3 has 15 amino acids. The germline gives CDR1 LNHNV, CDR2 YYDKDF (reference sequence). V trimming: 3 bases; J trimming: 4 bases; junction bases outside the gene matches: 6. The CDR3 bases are TGTGCCACCAGCAGGGGAGACAGGGGGCATTACGAGCAGTACTTC. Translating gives CATSRGDRGHYEQYF.

As DNA, the CDR3 is TGTGCCATCAGTGCAAAACAGGGCGTTACTGAAGCTTTCTTT. Its translation: CAISAKQGVTEAFF. V usage is TRBV10-3 and J usage is TRBJ1-1, with D tentatively TRBD1 (6 bases). CDR1 and CDR2 from the germline V gene are ENHRY and SYGVKD. Trimming cost V 4 bases and J 5 bases, with 14 bases left between them. The CDR3 consists of 14 residues.

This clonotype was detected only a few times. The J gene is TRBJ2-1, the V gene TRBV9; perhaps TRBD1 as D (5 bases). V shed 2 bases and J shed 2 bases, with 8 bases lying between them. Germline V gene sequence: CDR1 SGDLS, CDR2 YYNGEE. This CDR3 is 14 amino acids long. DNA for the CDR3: TGTGCCAGCAGCGTTGAACAGGCCTACAATGAGCAGTTCTTC. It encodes CASSVEQAYNEQFF.

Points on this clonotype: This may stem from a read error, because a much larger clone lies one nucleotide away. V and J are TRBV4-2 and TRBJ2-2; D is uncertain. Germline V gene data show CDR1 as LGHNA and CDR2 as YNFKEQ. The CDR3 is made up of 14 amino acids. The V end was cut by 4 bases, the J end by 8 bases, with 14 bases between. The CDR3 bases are TGTGCCAGCAGCCCCTTTAACGACGTGGGGGAGCTGTTTTTT. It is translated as CASSPFNDVGELFF.

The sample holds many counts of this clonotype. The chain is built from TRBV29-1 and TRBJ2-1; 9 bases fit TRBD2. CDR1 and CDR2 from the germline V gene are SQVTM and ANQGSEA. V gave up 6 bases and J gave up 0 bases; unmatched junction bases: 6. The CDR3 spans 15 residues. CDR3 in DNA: TGCAGCGTAGAGAGCGGGAGGTACTCCTACAATGAGCAGTTCTTC. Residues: CSVESGRYSYNEQFF.

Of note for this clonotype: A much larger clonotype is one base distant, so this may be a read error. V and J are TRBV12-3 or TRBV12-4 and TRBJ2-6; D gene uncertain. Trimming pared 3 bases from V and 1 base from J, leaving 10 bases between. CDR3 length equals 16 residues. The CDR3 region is CASSFPVRSGANVLTF. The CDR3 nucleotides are TGTGCCAGCAGTTTTCCTGTCAGGTCTGGGGCCAACGTCCTGACTTTC.

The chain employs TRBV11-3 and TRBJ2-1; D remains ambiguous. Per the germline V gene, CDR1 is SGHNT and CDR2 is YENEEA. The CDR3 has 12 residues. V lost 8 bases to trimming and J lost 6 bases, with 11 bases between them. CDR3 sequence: CASAKMGNEQFF. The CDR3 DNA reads TGTGCCAGCGCAAAGATGGGCAATGAGCAGTTCTTC.